A single sample is the source of the 21 T cell receptor beta chains below, sequenced in a study of identical twins. TCRdb fed the 5' RACE reads into MiXCR, producing one record per CDR3 protein. This repertoire shows a few hundred thousand distinct CDR3 sequences, under 12% found once; its top ten account for 10%. The sample consisted of memory T cells sorted from blood. Receptors originate from a man aged 50 or older in good health.

The chain links TRBV24-1 to TRBJ2-5; 10 bases map to TRBD1. Germline-derived CDR1 and CDR2 are KGHDR and SFDVKD. The J segment lost 4 bases and the V segment lost 7 bases, leaving 14 bases of the junction unmatched. This CDR3 is built from 17 residues. The CDR3 bases are TGTGCCACCAGCCAACCGGGACAGGGGTTTGGTGGAGAGACCCAGTACTTC. This gives the protein CATSQPGQGFGGETQYF.

This clonotype showed up many times. V is TRBV5-1 and J is TRBJ1-1, with D possibly TRBD1 on 6 matching bases. Germline lookup yields CDR1 SGHRS and CDR2 YFSETQ. The V gene lost 0 bases and the J gene lost 0 bases, with 12 bases spanning the gap. This CDR3 contains 16 residues. CDR3 sequence reads: CASSLAPDRMNTEAFF. The CDR3, as DNA: TGCGCCAGCAGCTTGGCCCCGGACAGAATGAACACTGAAGCTTTCTTT.

There are many counts of this clonotype. The genes are TRBV6-5 and TRBJ1-4; D remains unclear. The ends were cut back, 0 bases at V and 2 bases at J, with 7 bases in the middle. From germline, CDR1 is MNHEY and CDR2 SVGAGI. The CDR3 length is 15 residues. The CDR3 loop reads CASSYSWVTNEKLFF. CDR3 DNA: TGTGCCAGCAGTTACTCGTGGGTGACTAATGAAAAACTGTTTTTT.

This clonotype was counted between two and nine times. This chain links TRBV6-6 with TRBJ1-2; tentative D call: TRBD1 (6 bases). Trimming stripped 7 bases from V and 1 base from J, with 7 bases between. The length of the CDR3 is 12 residues. The germline gives CDR1 MNHNY, CDR2 SVGAGI (reference sequence). The CDR3 sequence is CASTQGNYGYTF. The CDR3 DNA reads as TGTGCCAGCACACAGGGTAACTATGGCTACACCTTC.

This clonotype was picked up many times. This chain connects TRBV12-3 or TRBV12-4 to TRBJ1-5; D perhaps matches TRBD1 (5 bases). V lost 2 bases to trimming and J lost 7 bases, with 12 bases between them. The CDR3 contains 14 residues. CDR3 coding DNA: TGTGCCAGCAGTTTAACCAGGGTCGACCAGCCCCAGCATTTT. It codes for CASSLTRVDQPQHF.

The chain is built from TRBV5-6 and TRBJ2-7; D unclear. The germline V and J ends were trimmed by 1 base and 6 bases, with 5 bases remaining between them. This CDR3 contains 11 residues. CDR1 SGHDT and CDR2 YYEEEE come from the germline V gene. Here the CDR3 reads CASSLLSEQYF. CDR3 nucleotides: TGTGCCAGCAGCTTGCTGAGCGAGCAGTACTTC.

This clonotype has at least ten counts. The V and J genes are TRBV6-1 and TRBJ1-5; weak D call: TRBD1 (5 bases). Germline V gene data show CDR1 as MNHNS and CDR2 as SASEGT. There are 13 residues in the CDR3. Trimming shortened V by 1 base and J by 6 bases, and 7 bases separated the two germline ends. The chain's CDR3 is CASSEGGVQPQHF. The DNA for the CDR3 is TGTGCCAGCAGTGAAGGGGGGGTTCAGCCCCAGCATTTT.

There are a few counts of this clonotype. CDR3 coding DNA: TGCAGTGCTAGAGAAGGACAGGGGCTCATTCATTCACCCCTCCACTTT. Translating it yields CSAREGQGLIHSPLHF. This chain connects TRBV20-1 to TRBJ1-6, with 9 bases aligning to TRBD1. Germline V CDR1 and CDR2: DFQATT, SNEGSKA (reference sequence). V lost 0 bases, J lost 8 bases, and 8 bases stayed unmatched. The CDR3 runs to 16 residues.

A few counts support this clonotype. This chain connects TRBV20-1 to TRBJ2-1, with 10 bases fitting TRBD1. CDR1 DFQATT and CDR2 SNEGSKA come from the germline V gene (reference sequence). There are 16 residues in the CDR3. The junction had 8 bases not matched to a gene; V was cut back by 6 bases and J by 0 bases. The CDR3 bases are TGCAGTGCCCCGACAGGGGGCATGTTCTCCTACAATGAGCAGTTCTTC. It yields the protein CSAPTGGMFSYNEQFF.

The table lists this clonotype with a few counts. The V and J genes are TRBV7-8 and TRBJ2-1; D perhaps matches TRBD1 (5 bases). V dropped 5 bases and J dropped 12 bases, with 26 bases sitting between them. Germline V gene sequence: CDR1 SGHVS, CDR2 FQNEAQ. The CDR3 consists of 16 residues. The CDR3 coding sequence is TGTGCCAGCAGCCCTAGGGTAGGGGAACGAAAAGTTTGGCAGTTCTTC. Amino acids: CASSPRVGERKVWQFF.

This clonotype was observed a few times. The chain has TRBV7-2 and TRBJ2-1; TRBD2 matches at 9 bases. This CDR3 is 16 amino acids long. The trim removed 1 base at V and 8 bases at J, leaving 9 bases unmatched. Germline values: CDR1 SGHTA, CDR2 FQGNSA. CDR3 sequence: CASSLGLAGLLDEQFF. CDR3 DNA: TGTGCCAGCAGCTTAGGGCTAGCGGGACTTCTCGATGAGCAGTTCTTC.

J is TRBJ1-1 and V is TRBV12-3 or TRBV12-4; no clear D gene. This CDR3 is 20 amino acids long. The V end lost 5 bases, the J end lost 0 bases, and 28 bases lay between the germline ends. CDR3 region: CASSPTETDWNRVMNTEAFF. The DNA for the CDR3 is TGTGCCAGCAGTCCAACTGAAACAGATTGGAATCGGGTCATGAACACTGAAGCTTTCTTT.

This clonotype was counted ten times or more. The chain joins TRBV2 to TRBJ1-2; maybe TRBD1 (5 bases). Germline V gives CDR1 SNHLY, CDR2 FYNNEI. Trimming shortened V by 8 bases and J by 8 bases, and 12 bases separated the two germline ends. This CDR3 is built from 11 residues. The CDR3, as DNA: TGTGCCAGCGGTCGAGGGGAGGGCTACACCTTC. As protein: CASGRGEGYTF.

The rearrangement joins TRBV7-3 to TRBJ2-3; D is tentatively TRBD1 or TRBD2 (6 bases each). This CDR3 comprises 17 residues. Germline CDR1 and CDR2: SGHTA and FQGTGA. V was trimmed by 5 bases and J by 1 base, leaving 19 bases between them. The CDR3 bases are TGTGCCAGCAGCCGCTTCGGGGGCGCTTCTGGCACAGATACGCAGTATTTT. Amino acids: CASSRFGGASGTDTQYF.

This clonotype was picked up many times. The chain is built from TRBV11-2 and TRBJ2-3, with unresolved D. Germline values: CDR1 SGHAT, CDR2 FQNNGV. The CDR3 contains 14 residues. Deletions cut 1 base from V and 2 bases from J, with 7 bases between. CDR3: CASSLVGITDTQYF. CDR3 DNA: TGTGCCAGCAGCTTAGTGGGGATCACAGATACGCAGTATTTT.

The chain combines TRBV10-2 with TRBJ1-5; no clear D gene. Deletions cut 4 bases from V and 6 bases from J, with 13 bases between. The germline gives CDR1 WSHSY, CDR2 SAAADI. The CDR3 extends over 14 amino acids. The CDR3 nucleotides are TGCGCCAGCAGTGGCAGCCTGTCGAGTCAGCCCCAGCATTTT. This codes for CASSGSLSSQPQHF.

This chain joins TRBV24-1 and TRBJ2-3; TRBD1 matches 10 bases. CDR1 and CDR2 from the germline V gene are KGHDR and SFDVKD. The CDR3 runs to 14 residues. V gave up 5 bases and J gave up 4 bases; unmatched junction bases: 2. CDR3 region: CATSVGQGSDTQYF. As DNA, the CDR3 is TGTGCCACCAGTGTGGGACAGGGGTCAGATACGCAGTATTTT.

In this sample, this clonotype turned up many times. CDR3 sequence: CASSAGTSSNQPQHF. CDR3 DNA sequence: TGTGCCAGCAGCGCCGGGACATCCTCCAATCAGCCCCAGCATTTT. This chain links TRBV6-1 with TRBJ1-5, with TRBD1 as a possible D gene (6 bases). V lost 6 bases and J 3 bases, leaving 15 bases between the germline ends. The CDR3 is made up of 15 amino acids. Germline CDR1 and CDR2: MNHNS and SASEGT.

This clonotype has a count of ten or more. The rearrangement joins TRBV14 to TRBJ1-1; the D gene is possibly TRBD1 (5 bases). The CDR3 runs 14 residues. The V and J ends lost 1 base and 6 bases respectively, with 12 bases between them. Per the germline V gene, CDR1 is SGHDN and CDR2 is FVKESK. CDR3 nucleotides: TGTGCCAGCAGCCAAGCCGGGGGTTTGGCTGAAGCTTTCTTT. Translating it yields CASSQAGGLAEAFF. Together with reference TRBV14 and TRBJ1-1, the CDR3 gives the full variable domain: EAGVTQFPSHSVIEKGQTVTLRCDPISGHDNLYWYRRVMGKEIKFLLHFVKESKQDESGMPNNRFLAERTGGTYSTLKVQPAELEDSGVYFCASSQAGGLAEAFFGQGTRLTVV.

This rearrangement joins TRBV3-1 to TRBJ1-2; 11 bases agree with TRBD1. V dropped 7 bases and J dropped 8; count of bases not matched to a gene: 3. Germline CDR1 and CDR2: LGHDT and YNNKEL (reference sequence). CDR3 length: 12 amino acids. The CDR3 loop is CASKGQGGGYTF. The CDR3 region has the DNA TGTGCCAGCAAGGGACAGGGGGGAGGCTACACCTTC.

This clonotype has a handful of counts. The V and J genes are TRBV7-8 and TRBJ2-1; D perhaps matches TRBD2 (5 bases). The CDR3 has 16 amino acids. V was shortened by 1 base and J by 6 bases, with 16 bases between the two germline ends. Germline V CDR1 and CDR2: SGHVS, FQNEAQ. CDR3 coding DNA: TGTGCCAGCAGCTTAGGGGCCGGGTCTGCGGGCAATGAGCAGTTCTTC. Protein product: CASSLGAGSAGNEQFF.